These T cell receptor beta chains were read from a single sample in a study of post-analysis software for immune sequencing data. In TCRdb, the PCR reads were re-called with MiXCR into one record per CDR3 protein. The sample lists 600,000 to 700,000 distinct CDR3 sequences; 59% were seen once. Sequencing was done on a sample of blood. Receptors originate from a girl aged 2 to 9 with multiple sclerosis. The CDR3 runs from the conserved cysteine through the conserved F or W. D genes are given only for firm matches. Not every row has a clone size; where given, it reads once, few, many or a size class.

CDR3 DNA: TGTGCCAGCAGTGAAGGACAGGGGGCCTTTGGCTACACCTTC; CDR3 protein: CASSEGQGAFGYTF; clone size: .; J gene: TRBJ1-2; V gene: TRBV6-1; D gene: TRBD1
CDR3 DNA: TGTGCCAGTCGGGGCGGGGGGCGCGCACAGCCCCAGCATTTT; CDR3 protein: CASRGGGRAQPQHF; clone size: .; J gene: TRBJ1-5; V gene: TRBV19; D gene: .
CDR3 DNA: TGTGCCACCAGTGATTTTTTCAGGGGTGAGCAGTTCTTC; CDR3 protein: CATSDFFRGEQFF; clone size: .; J gene: TRBJ2-1; V gene: TRBV24-1; D gene: .
CDR3 DNA: TGTGCCAGCAGTACCCCAAAAGAGACCCAGTACTTC; CDR3 protein: CASSTPKETQYF; clone size: few; J gene: TRBJ2-5; V gene: TRBV6-5; D gene: .
CDR3 DNA: TGTGCCAGCAGTCCCCTTAGCGGGTTAGCGTACAATGAGCAGTTCTTC; CDR3 protein: CASSPLSGLAYNEQFF; clone size: .; J gene: TRBJ2-1; V gene: TRBV27; D gene: TRBD2
CDR3 DNA: TGTGCCAGCAGCTTCAGGGGGCTACAGGATACGCAGTATTTT; CDR3 protein: CASSFRGLQDTQYF; clone size: few; J gene: TRBJ2-3; V gene: TRBV7-2; D gene: TRBD1
CDR3 DNA: TGCGCCAGCAGTGATACAGGGTTAACGTATGGCTACACCTTC; CDR3 protein: CASSDTGLTYGYTF; clone size: few; J gene: TRBJ1-2; V gene: TRBV10-2; D gene: .
CDR3 DNA: TGTGCCAGCAGCCGCTCCTTACAGGGCCAGGGCTACACCTTC; CDR3 protein: CASSRSLQGQGYTF; clone size: .; J gene: TRBJ1-2; V gene: TRBV3-1; D gene: .
CDR3 DNA: TGTGCCAGCAGCCAAGGACTAGCCCCTGGGGAGACCCAGTACTTC; CDR3 protein: CASSQGLAPGETQYF; clone size: .; J gene: TRBJ2-5; V gene: TRBV3-1; D gene: TRBD2
CDR3 DNA: TGCGCCAGCAGCTTGGGAACCCCACGGGATACGCAGTATTTT; CDR3 protein: CASSLGTPRDTQYF; clone size: once; J gene: TRBJ2-3; V gene: TRBV5-1; D gene: .
CDR3 DNA: TGCAGTGCTAGATGGACAGGGGGATACTACGAGCAGTACTTC; CDR3 protein: CSARWTGGYYEQYF; clone size: .; J gene: TRBJ2-7; V gene: TRBV20-1; D gene: TRBD1
CDR3 DNA: TGCAGCGTTAAGTCCACGGTCCTCACAGATACGCAGTATTTT; CDR3 protein: CSVKSTVLTDTQYF; clone size: once; J gene: TRBJ2-3; V gene: TRBV29-1; D gene: .
CDR3 DNA: TGTGCCAGCAGAATCCTACAGGGGTATACGCAGTATTTT; CDR3 protein: CASRILQGYTQYF; clone size: .; J gene: TRBJ2-3; V gene: TRBV12-3/TRBV12-4; D gene: TRBD1
CDR3 DNA: TGCAGCGTTGCGAGCAGCTCTGGGGCCAACGTCCTGACTTTC; CDR3 protein: CSVASSSGANVLTF; clone size: .; J gene: TRBJ2-6; V gene: TRBV29-1; D gene: .
CDR3 DNA: TGTGCCAGCAGCACCCGGCGGACACACCTTGAAGCTTTCTTT; CDR3 protein: CASSTRRTHLEAFF; clone size: .; J gene: TRBJ1-1; V gene: TRBV6-5; D gene: .
CDR3 DNA: TGCAGTGCTAGAGATAGGACCGCCTCCTACGAGCAGTACTTC; CDR3 protein: CSARDRTASYEQYF; clone size: .; J gene: TRBJ2-7; V gene: TRBV20-1; D gene: .
CDR3 DNA: TGCAGCGTTGATGACAGTGGGTACATTCAGTACTTC; CDR3 protein: CSVDDSGYIQYF; clone size: .; J gene: TRBJ2-4; V gene: TRBV29-1; D gene: .
CDR3 DNA: TGCAGCGTTGAGACAGGGAGGTACGAGCAGTACTTC; CDR3 protein: CSVETGRYEQYF; clone size: .; J gene: TRBJ2-7; V gene: TRBV29-1; D gene: .
CDR3 DNA: TGTGCCAGCGCGCCGGAGGGGGCCTACAATGAGCAGTTCTTC; CDR3 protein: CASAPEGAYNEQFF; clone size: few; J gene: TRBJ2-1; V gene: TRBV3-1; D gene: .
CDR3 DNA: TGTGCCAGCAGCGTAATGGGGGACTATTCCTACGAGCAGTACTTC; CDR3 protein: CASSVMGDYSYEQYF; clone size: .; J gene: TRBJ2-7; V gene: TRBV9; D gene: TRBD2
CDR3 DNA: TGTGCCAGTAGTATGGTTTACAATGAGCAGTTCTTC; CDR3 protein: CASSMVYNEQFF; clone size: .; J gene: TRBJ2-1; V gene: TRBV19; D gene: .
CDR3 DNA: TGCAGCGCCACGGGACAGGGGGGAAACACCATATATTTT; CDR3 protein: CSATGQGGNTIYF; clone size: .; J gene: TRBJ1-3; V gene: TRBV29-1; D gene: TRBD1
CDR3 DNA: TGTGCCAGCAGGTCAGAATCCTATACGCAGTATTTT; CDR3 protein: CASRSESYTQYF; clone size: many; J gene: TRBJ2-3; V gene: TRBV3-1; D gene: .
CDR3 DNA: TGTGCCAGCAGCTTAGGTGGGACAGGCACTACTGAAGCTTTCTTT; CDR3 protein: CASSLGGTGTTEAFF; clone size: .; J gene: TRBJ1-1; V gene: TRBV7-2; D gene: TRBD1
CDR3 DNA: TGTGCCAGCAGCGTAGAATCAGGCAGGTTGGGGGAGACCCAGTACTTC; CDR3 protein: CASSVESGRLGETQYF; clone size: .; J gene: TRBJ2-5; V gene: TRBV11-2; D gene: .
CDR3 DNA: TGTGCCAGCAGCCGTGGTGTAGTAGCGGGGAGCACAGATACGCAGTATTTT; CDR3 protein: CASSRGVVAGSTDTQYF; clone size: .; J gene: TRBJ2-3; V gene: TRBV3-1; D gene: TRBD2
CDR3 DNA: TGTGCCAGCAGTTTAAGACTGATCGGCTACACCTTC; CDR3 protein: CASSLRLIGYTF; clone size: .; J gene: TRBJ1-2; V gene: TRBV12-3/TRBV12-4; D gene: .
CDR3 DNA: TGTGCCAGCAGTGGACCGGGACGGAGCTACGAGCAGTACTTC; CDR3 protein: CASSGPGRSYEQYF; clone size: .; J gene: TRBJ2-7; V gene: TRBV2; D gene: .
CDR3 DNA: TGTGCCATCAGTGATGTAGGGTTTGGCACTGAAGCTTTCTTT; CDR3 protein: CAISDVGFGTEAFF; clone size: .; J gene: TRBJ1-1; V gene: TRBV10-3; D gene: .
CDR3 DNA: TGTGCCAGCAGCCTCACAGGGGACAGCACAGATACGCAGTATTTT; CDR3 protein: CASSLTGDSTDTQYF; clone size: .; J gene: TRBJ2-3; V gene: TRBV13; D gene: TRBD1
CDR3 DNA: TGTGCCAGCAGCGGGCCCGGGACTAGCAGCTACGAGCAGTACTTC; CDR3 protein: CASSGPGTSSYEQYF; clone size: .; J gene: TRBJ2-7; V gene: TRBV2; D gene: TRBD2
CDR3 DNA: TGTGCCAGCAGTCGGCGAGGGAGGCTCTACAATGAGCAGTTCTTC; CDR3 protein: CASSRRGRLYNEQFF; clone size: .; J gene: TRBJ2-1; V gene: TRBV6-2/TRBV6-3; D gene: .
CDR3 DNA: TGTGCCAGCAGCCCGATAAAAGCAGGGACGGATGGCTACACCTTC; CDR3 protein: CASSPIKAGTDGYTF; clone size: .; J gene: TRBJ1-2; V gene: TRBV14; D gene: .
CDR3 DNA: TGCAGCGTAAGACCCGGGACAGGGGACAATGAGCAGTTCTTC; CDR3 protein: CSVRPGTGDNEQFF; clone size: .; J gene: TRBJ2-1; V gene: TRBV29-1; D gene: TRBD1
CDR3 DNA: TGTGCCAGCAGCTTTCCGACAGGGATGATGAATTACGAGCAGTACTTC; CDR3 protein: CASSFPTGMMNYEQYF; clone size: few; J gene: TRBJ2-7; V gene: TRBV5-5; D gene: TRBD1
CDR3 DNA: TGTGCCAGCAGCAACGTTTTTGGCGGGGGGGGCCTAAACATTCAGTACTTC; CDR3 protein: CASSNVFGGGGLNIQYF; clone size: .; J gene: TRBJ2-4; V gene: TRBV12-3/TRBV12-4; D gene: TRBD2
CDR3 DNA: TGCAGCGTTGAGATCCAGATAAACACAGATACGCAGTATTTT; CDR3 protein: CSVEIQINTDTQYF; clone size: .; J gene: TRBJ2-3; V gene: TRBV29-1; D gene: .
CDR3 DNA: TGCAGCGTCGCGGGACTAGCGTCCTACGAGCAGTACTTC; CDR3 protein: CSVAGLASYEQYF; clone size: .; J gene: TRBJ2-7; V gene: TRBV29-1; D gene: TRBD2
CDR3 DNA: TGTGCCAGCAGCTTAGCGAGCGGGAGGGCCCCAGATACGCAGTATTTT; CDR3 protein: CASSLASGRAPDTQYF; clone size: .; J gene: TRBJ2-3; V gene: TRBV7-6; D gene: TRBD2
CDR3 DNA: TGTGCCAGCAGTACCCACGGCGGGGGGCGGACTGGGGAGACCCAGTACTTC; CDR3 protein: CASSTHGGGRTGETQYF; clone size: .; J gene: TRBJ2-5; V gene: TRBV2; D gene: TRBD2
CDR3 DNA: TGTGCCTGGAGTTCCAGGGGGGTGGGTTACACTGAAGCTTTCTTT; CDR3 protein: CAWSSRGVGYTEAFF; clone size: .; J gene: TRBJ1-1; V gene: TRBV30; D gene: TRBD1
CDR3 DNA: TGTGCCAGCAGTTATGAGCGGTGGAATTCACCCCTCCACTTT; CDR3 protein: CASSYERWNSPLHF; clone size: .; J gene: TRBJ1-6; V gene: TRBV6-2/TRBV6-3; D gene: .
CDR3 DNA: TGCGCCAGCAGCCAAGAAGGGGCAGCCAAAAACATTCAGTACTTC; CDR3 protein: CASSQEGAAKNIQYF; clone size: .; J gene: TRBJ2-4; V gene: TRBV4-1; D gene: .
CDR3 DNA: TGTGCCAGCAGATCAGACAGGCGTTCCTACGAGCAGTACTTC; CDR3 protein: CASRSDRRSYEQYF; clone size: .; J gene: TRBJ2-7; V gene: TRBV6-5; D gene: .
CDR3 DNA: TGCAGTGCTAGGGGGGAGACCCAGTACTTC; CDR3 protein: CSARGETQYF; clone size: many; J gene: TRBJ2-5; V gene: TRBV20-1; D gene: .
CDR3 DNA: TGTGCCAGCAGATCGGGACAGCCTTTGTACTACAATGAGCAGTTCTTC; CDR3 protein: CASRSGQPLYYNEQFF; clone size: .; J gene: TRBJ2-1; V gene: TRBV5-8; D gene: TRBD1
CDR3 DNA: TGTGCCATCAGTGAGTGGACTAGCGGGAGGGGTAATGAGCAGTTCTTC; CDR3 protein: CAISEWTSGRGNEQFF; clone size: few; J gene: TRBJ2-1; V gene: TRBV10-3; D gene: TRBD2
CDR3 DNA: TGTGCCAGCAGCTTCCCAGTGGCGGGGGATTACAATGAGCAGTTCTTC; CDR3 protein: CASSFPVAGDYNEQFF; clone size: .; J gene: TRBJ2-1; V gene: TRBV11-2; D gene: TRBD2
CDR3 DNA: TGTGCCAGCAGTTATTCACTAGCGGACCAAGAGACCCAGTACTTC; CDR3 protein: CASSYSLADQETQYF; clone size: few; J gene: TRBJ2-5; V gene: TRBV6-5; D gene: TRBD2
CDR3 DNA: TGCAGTGCCCGGACTAGCGGGAGGGCCCTCGTAAATGAGCAGTTCTTC; CDR3 protein: CSARTSGRALVNEQFF; clone size: few; J gene: TRBJ2-1; V gene: TRBV20-1; D gene: TRBD2
CDR3 DNA: TGTGCCACCAGTGTCGCGGACTACGAGCAGTACTTC; CDR3 protein: CATSVADYEQYF; clone size: .; J gene: TRBJ2-7; V gene: TRBV24-1; D gene: .
CDR3 DNA: TGTGCCAGCAGTTTATACCCCGACAGCTATGGCTACACCTTC; CDR3 protein: CASSLYPDSYGYTF; clone size: .; J gene: TRBJ1-2; V gene: TRBV27; D gene: .
CDR3 DNA: TGCAGCGTTGTGCGGGACAGCACAGATACGCAGTATTTT; CDR3 protein: CSVVRDSTDTQYF; clone size: .; J gene: TRBJ2-3; V gene: TRBV29-1; D gene: .
CDR3 DNA: TGTGCCAGCAGTGACGGCGGGGGCATGTACAATGAGCAGTTCTTC; CDR3 protein: CASSDGGGMYNEQFF; clone size: .; J gene: TRBJ2-1; V gene: TRBV6-4; D gene: .
CDR3 DNA: TGTGCCTGGAGCCCGGCTCAAAATACGCAGTATTTT; CDR3 protein: CAWSPAQNTQYF; clone size: few; J gene: TRBJ2-3; V gene: TRBV30; D gene: .
CDR3 DNA: TGTGCCAGCTCACCCCCGGACAGGGACAATGAGCAGTTCTTC; CDR3 protein: CASSPPDRDNEQFF; clone size: .; J gene: TRBJ2-1; V gene: TRBV18; D gene: TRBD1
CDR3 DNA: TGCAGTGCTAGCCCGGACCCAGATACGCAGTATTTT; CDR3 protein: CSASPDPDTQYF; clone size: .; J gene: TRBJ2-3; V gene: TRBV20-1; D gene: .